The rows below give T cell receptor beta chains drawn from one sample of a study of blood T cell repertoires in COVID-19. TCRdb's copy holds only in-frame clones and misses some; the assay was immunoSEQ multiplex PCR. Of approximately 150,000 clones listed, approximately 86% are singletons. The sample consisted of PBMCs or T cells enriched from blood (not recorded which). These receptor sequences come from a man in his 60s who had recovered from COVID-19. Each CDR3 is given with its conserved first and last residue. A D gene is named only where the DNA matches it firmly. Expanded clones are given a class, and other clones once, few, many or no size at all.

len: 17
v_gene: TRBV18
d_gene: -
abundance: once
j_gene: TRBJ1-6
CDR3aa: CASSPQDRQSYNSPLHF
CDR3nt: TGTGCCAGCTCACCACAGGACAGACAATCCTATAATTCACCCCTCCACTTT

len: 15
v_gene: TRBV6-5
d_gene: -
abundance: -
j_gene: TRBJ1-6
CDR3aa: CASSSPRQGASPLHF
CDR3nt: TGTGCCAGCAGTTCACCCCGGCAGGGTGCTTCACCCCTCCACTTT

len: 15
v_gene: TRBV9
d_gene: TRBD1
abundance: -
j_gene: TRBJ1-1
CDR3aa: CASSVDDRAGTEAFF
CDR3nt: TGTGCCAGCAGCGTCGATGACAGGGCCGGCACTGAAGCTTTCTTT

len: 15
v_gene: TRBV18
d_gene: TRBD1
abundance: -
j_gene: TRBJ2-1
CDR3aa: CASSLGDRGFDEQFF
CDR3nt: TGTGCCAGCTCTCTAGGGGACAGGGGATTTGATGAGCAGTTCTTC

len: 12
v_gene: TRBV9
d_gene: -
abundance: -
j_gene: TRBJ1-1
CDR3aa: CASSTQGGEAFF
CDR3nt: TGTGCCAGCAGCACCCAGGGAGGTGAAGCTTTCTTT

len: 14
v_gene: TRBV18
d_gene: -
abundance: -
j_gene: TRBJ1-2
CDR3aa: CASSPTWERDGYTF
CDR3nt: TGTGCCAGCTCACCAACCTGGGAGCGTGATGGCTACACCTTC

len: 14
v_gene: TRBV30
d_gene: TRBD1
abundance: -
j_gene: TRBJ1-6
CDR3aa: CAWQTGTLNSPLHF
CDR3nt: TGTGCCTGGCAGACAGGGACCCTTAATTCACCCCTCCACTTT

len: 13
v_gene: TRBV3-1/TRBV3-2
d_gene: TRBD1
abundance: -
j_gene: TRBJ2-7
CDR3aa: CASSHGTAYEQYF
CDR3nt: TGTGCCAGCAGCCACGGGACAGCCTACGAGCAGTACTTC

len: 12
v_gene: TRBV18
d_gene: -
abundance: -
j_gene: TRBJ1-4
CDR3aa: CASSPMSEKLFF
CDR3nt: TGTGCCAGCTCACCTATGAGTGAAAAACTGTTTTTT

len: 17
v_gene: TRBV5-1
d_gene: TRBD2
abundance: few
j_gene: TRBJ2-3
CDR3aa: CASSLGLAGEFGDTQYF
CDR3nt: TGCGCCAGCAGCTTGGGACTAGCGGGGGAATTCGGAGATACGCAGTATTTT

len: 19
v_gene: TRBV27
d_gene: TRBD2
abundance: -
j_gene: TRBJ2-1
CDR3aa: CASSKLAGGPLSSYNEQFF
CDR3nt: TGTGCCAGCAGTAAACTAGCGGGGGGGCCATTGAGCTCCTACAATGAGCAGTTCTTC

len: 19
v_gene: TRBV3-1/TRBV3-2
d_gene: TRBD2
abundance: -
j_gene: TRBJ2-1
CDR3aa: CASSQDTSGVPGAYNEQFF
CDR3nt: TGTGCCAGCAGCCAAGACACTAGCGGGGTTCCAGGGGCCTACAATGAGCAGTTCTTC

len: 13
v_gene: TRBV5-1
d_gene: -
abundance: -
j_gene: TRBJ2-2
CDR3aa: CASSQSGPGELFF
CDR3nt: TGCGCCAGCAGCCAAAGCGGGCCCGGGGAGCTGTTTTTT

len: 12
v_gene: TRBV19
d_gene: TRBD1
abundance: -
j_gene: TRBJ1-2
CDR3aa: CASSQGARGYTF
CDR3nt: TGTGCCAGTAGCCAGGGGGCGCGAGGCTACACCTTC

len: 15
v_gene: TRBV2
d_gene: -
abundance: -
j_gene: TRBJ2-5
CDR3aa: CANTIGGRVEETQYF
CDR3nt: TGTGCCAATACTATAGGTGGCAGGGTAGAAGAGACCCAGTACTTC

len: 15
v_gene: TRBV5-1
d_gene: TRBD1
abundance: -
j_gene: TRBJ2-1
CDR3aa: CASSPGQGAYNEQFF
CDR3nt: TGCGCCAGCAGTCCGGGACAGGGGGCCTACAATGAGCAGTTCTTC

len: 13
v_gene: TRBV12-3/TRBV12-4
d_gene: -
abundance: -
j_gene: TRBJ1-4
CDR3aa: CASSLSGDEKLFF
CDR3nt: TGTGCCAGCAGTTTATCAGGGGATGAAAAACTGTTTTTT

len: 13
v_gene: TRBV9
d_gene: -
abundance: -
j_gene: TRBJ1-1
CDR3aa: CASSVAMNTEAFF
CDR3nt: TGTGCCAGCAGCGTAGCTATGAACACTGAAGCTTTCTTT

len: 17
v_gene: TRBV5-4
d_gene: -
abundance: once
j_gene: TRBJ1-6
CDR3aa: CASSLDPGRVTNSPLHF
CDR3nt: TGTGCCAGCAGCTTGGATCCTGGCCGGGTCACTAATTCACCCCTCCACTTT

len: 16
v_gene: TRBV6-1
d_gene: TRBD2
abundance: -
j_gene: TRBJ2-4
CDR3aa: CASSETSGRAENIQYF
CDR3nt: TGTGCCAGCAGTGAAACCAGCGGGAGGGCCGAAAACATTCAGTACTTC

len: 15
v_gene: TRBV24-1
d_gene: -
abundance: once
j_gene: TRBJ2-5
CDR3aa: CATSDFRQPGETQYF
CDR3nt: TGTGCCACCAGTGACTTCAGACAACCGGGGGAGACCCAGTACTTC

len: 15
v_gene: TRBV24-1
d_gene: TRBD1
abundance: once
j_gene: TRBJ1-5
CDR3aa: CATSDGQVGNQPQHF
CDR3nt: TGTGCCACCAGTGATGGACAGGTGGGCAATCAGCCCCAGCATTTT

len: 14
v_gene: TRBV11-2
d_gene: -
abundance: -
j_gene: TRBJ2-2
CDR3aa: CASSLVGVAGELFF
CDR3nt: TGTGCCAGCAGCTTAGTAGGAGTTGCCGGGGAGCTGTTTTTT

len: 18
v_gene: TRBV15
d_gene: -
abundance: -
j_gene: TRBJ1-3
CDR3aa: CATSRMSGGTGNGNTIYF
CDR3nt: TGTGCCACCAGCAGGATGTCGGGCGGGACGGGTAATGGAAACACCATATATTTT

len: 14
v_gene: TRBV25-1
d_gene: -
abundance: -
j_gene: TRBJ2-7
CDR3aa: CASSGESIWYEQYF
CDR3nt: TGTGCCAGCAGTGGCGAATCGATTTGGTACGAGCAGTACTTC

len: 18
v_gene: TRBV14
d_gene: TRBD2
abundance: -
j_gene: TRBJ2-1
CDR3aa: CASSHLRGGLPSYNEQFF
CDR3nt: TGTGCCAGCAGCCACTTACGGGGGGGCCTTCCCTCCTACAATGAGCAGTTCTTC

len: 12
v_gene: TRBV28
d_gene: -
abundance: -
j_gene: TRBJ1-2
CDR3aa: CASSTPRGGYTF
CDR3nt: TGTGCCAGCAGTACCCCTCGGGGTGGCTACACCTTC

len: 14
v_gene: TRBV10-3
d_gene: -
abundance: -
j_gene: TRBJ1-2
CDR3aa: CAIRPTGQENGYTF
CDR3nt: TGTGCCATCAGGCCCACGGGACAAGAGAATGGCTACACCTTC